This T cell receptor beta chain was retrieved from a study of blood T cells in healthy people across ages. Overall study findings and caveats: Across the age range, TCR beta diversity per million T cells fell in a roughly linear way. It was the long-lived donors that had more naive CD4+ cells and higher diversity than aged donors.

Regarding this clonotype: The antigen is undetermined.

Germline V gene data show CDR1 as KGHDR and CDR2 as SFDVKD. The CDR3 is 18 amino acids. J gave up 5 bases and V 2 bases, and 12 bases lay outside the gene matches. The study drew donors from healthy Caucasian individuals in Russia aged roughly 6 to 95. Alongside a J-beta primer mix, a sample-barcoded 5' primer served in a second PCR lasting about 7 to 12 cycles. CDR3-containing paired-end reads numbering at least 2.5 million came from each sample. Via MiXCR, TCRdb re-called the 5' RACE reads, giving one row per CDR3 protein. This sample has 2 million or so distinct CDR3 sequences, with approximately 50% found just once.

This clonotype was sampled from a woman aged 40 to 50 in good health. The chain combines TRBV24-1 with TRBJ2-1; the match to TRBD2 covers 9 bases. The specimen sequenced was blood. CDR3 nucleotide sequence: TGTGCCACCAGTGATTACACATCAGCGGGGGGCCTTGACAATGAGCAGTTCTTC. The encoded protein is CATSDYTSAGGLDNEQFF.